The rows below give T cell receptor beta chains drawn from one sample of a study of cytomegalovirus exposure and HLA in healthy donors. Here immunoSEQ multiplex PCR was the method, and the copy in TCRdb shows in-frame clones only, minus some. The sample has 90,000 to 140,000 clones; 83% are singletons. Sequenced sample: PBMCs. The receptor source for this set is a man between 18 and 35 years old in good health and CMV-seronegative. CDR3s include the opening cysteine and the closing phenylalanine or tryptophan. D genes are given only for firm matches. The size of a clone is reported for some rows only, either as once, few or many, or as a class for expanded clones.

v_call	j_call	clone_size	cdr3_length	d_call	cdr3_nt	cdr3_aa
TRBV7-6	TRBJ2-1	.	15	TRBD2	TGTGCCAGCAGCTTAGGGACTCTAGCGGTGAATGAGCAGTTCTTC	CASSLGTLAVNEQFF
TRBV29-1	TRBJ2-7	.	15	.	TGCAGCGCCCGGGGGACGGCAGGCGAAACCTACGAGCAGTACTTC	CSARGTAGETYEQYF
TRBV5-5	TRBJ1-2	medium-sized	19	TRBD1	TGTGCCAGCAGTTTATTTTCCGGGACAGGGCCGATCCAGAACTATGGCTACACCTTC	CASSLFSGTGPIQNYGYTF
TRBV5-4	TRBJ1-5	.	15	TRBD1	TGTGCCAGCAGCTTGGTGAGGCCAGGGGGCCAGCCCCAGCATTTT	CASSLVRPGGQPQHF
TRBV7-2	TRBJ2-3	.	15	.	TGTGCCAGCAGCTTGGCCCAGCGGCCCACAGATACGCAGTATTTT	CASSLAQRPTDTQYF
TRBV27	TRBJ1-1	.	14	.	TGTGCCAGCAGCTGGGTAAACGGGGGTACTGAAGCTTTCTTT	CASSWVNGGTEAFF
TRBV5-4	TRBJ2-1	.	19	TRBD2	TGTGCCAGCAGAACCCACGGGACTAGCGGGAGGGCCGCATACAATGAGCAGTTCTTC	CASRTHGTSGRAAYNEQFF
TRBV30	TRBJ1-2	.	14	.	TGTGCCCAAGAAAATCGTTGGGCCGTCTATGGCTACACCTTC	CAQENRWAVYGYTF
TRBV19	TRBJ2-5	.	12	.	TGTGCCAGTAGTATAGCAAGCGAGACCCAGTACTTC	CASSIASETQYF
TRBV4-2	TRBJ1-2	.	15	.	TGTGCCAGCAGCCAAGGGGGCACGTGGGGTGAAGGCTACACCTTC	CASSQGGTWGEGYTF
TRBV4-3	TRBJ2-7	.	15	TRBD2	TGCGCCAGCAGCCAAGAGACTAGCCACTTTTCCGAGCAGTACTTC	CASSQETSHFSEQYF
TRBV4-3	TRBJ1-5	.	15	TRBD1	TGCGCCAGCAGCCAAGATGTAGGGGGCCCTCAGCCCCAGCATTTT	CASSQDVGGPQPQHF
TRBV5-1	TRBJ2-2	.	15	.	TGCGCCAGCAGCTTGGCGGGGGGCTACACCGGGGAGCTGTTTTTT	CASSLAGGYTGELFF
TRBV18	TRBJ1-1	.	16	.	TGTGCCAGCTCACCATTGGACAGCAATCTGAACACTGAAGCTTTCTTT	CASSPLDSNLNTEAFF
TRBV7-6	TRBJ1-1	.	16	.	TGTGCCAGCAGCCGAAGGCCCCCCACCGACAGCACTGAAGCTTTCTTT	CASSRRPPTDSTEAFF
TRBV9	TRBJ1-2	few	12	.	TGTGCCAGCAGCGGAATTCAGGGTCACTACACCTTC	CASSGIQGHYTF
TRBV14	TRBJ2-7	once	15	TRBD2	TGTGCCAGCAGTCCCCTAGCGGGAGGATCCTACGAGCAGTACTTC	CASSPLAGGSYEQYF
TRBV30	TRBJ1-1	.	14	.	TGTGCCTGGAGTATCTCAACGGGGTTAGCTGAAGCTTTCTTT	CAWSISTGLAEAFF
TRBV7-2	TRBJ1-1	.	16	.	TGTGCCAGCAGCTTAGACAGGGATTTCATGAACACTGAAGCTTTCTTT	CASSLDRDFMNTEAFF
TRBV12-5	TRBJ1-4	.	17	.	TGTGCTAGTGGTTCGGTCATAGGGGCAGGGACTAATGAAAAACTGTTTTTT	CASGSVIGAGTNEKLFF
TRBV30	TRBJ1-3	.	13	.	TGTGCCTGGGCGGTTCACTCTGGAAACACCATATATTTT	CAWAVHSGNTIYF
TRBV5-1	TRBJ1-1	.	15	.	TGCGCCAGCAGCTTGGAAGTACTCCGGGGGACTGAAGCTTTCTTT	CASSLEVLRGTEAFF
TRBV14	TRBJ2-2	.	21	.	TGTGCCAGCAGCCGACCGACCGGATTAACGGCGGGACCTGGTTGGACCGGGGAGCTGTTTTTT	CASSRPTGLTAGPGWTGELFF
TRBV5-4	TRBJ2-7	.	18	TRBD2	TGTGCCAGCAGCTTAGATTCGGGGAGCGGGAGGTCTTTCTACGAGCAGTACTTC	CASSLDSGSGRSFYEQYF
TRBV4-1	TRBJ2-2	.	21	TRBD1	TGCGCCAGCAGCCAATTCCCCAGATCGTCCGTAGGGGGCAAGGACACCGGGGAGCTGTTTTTT	CASSQFPRSSVGGKDTGELFF
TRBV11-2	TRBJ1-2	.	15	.	TGTGCCAGCAGCCCTGGACAATTTCAGGACTATGGCTACACCTTC	CASSPGQFQDYGYTF
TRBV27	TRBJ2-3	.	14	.	TGTGCCAGCAGTCCGGCAGGTCGCACAGATACGCAGTATTTT	CASSPAGRTDTQYF
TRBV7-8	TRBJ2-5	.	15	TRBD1	TGTGCCAGCAGCTTAGTGGGACAGGCCCTAGAGACCCAGTACTTC	CASSLVGQALETQYF
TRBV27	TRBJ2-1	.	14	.	TGTGCCAGCAGTGCAACACGAGGGGGCAATGAGCAGTTCTTC	CASSATRGGNEQFF
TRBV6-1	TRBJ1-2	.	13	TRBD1	TGTGCCAGCAGACAGGGGGCAGGCTATGGCTACACCTTC	CASRQGAGYGYTF
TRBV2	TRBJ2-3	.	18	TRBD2	TGTGCCAGCAGTGTTACCGGGACTAGCGGGATAAGTGCAGATACGCAGTATTTT	CASSVTGTSGISADTQYF
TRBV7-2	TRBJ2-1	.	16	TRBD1	TGTGCCAGCAGCTTAGCGACAGGGAGCTCCTACAATGAGCAGTTCTTC	CASSLATGSSYNEQFF
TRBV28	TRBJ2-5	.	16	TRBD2	TGTGCCAGCAGTTTGTTTCTAGCGGGAAGTCAAGAGACCCAGTACTTC	CASSLFLAGSQETQYF
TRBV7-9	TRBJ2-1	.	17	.	TGTTCCAGCAGCTTATTAACCCGGACAGACACCTACAATGAGCAGTTCTTC	CSSSLLTRTDTYNEQFF
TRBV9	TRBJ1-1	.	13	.	TGTGCCAGCAGCGTCAACGTCCGGACTGAAGCTTTCTTT	CASSVNVRTEAFF
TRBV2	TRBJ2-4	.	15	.	TGTGCCAGCAGGATGACAGAGTTAGCCAAAAACATTCAGTACTTC	CASRMTELAKNIQYF
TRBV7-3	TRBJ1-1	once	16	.	TGTGCCAGCAGCTTAGGGGGGGCATTCCGAGGGACTGAAGCTTTCTTT	CASSLGGAFRGTEAFF
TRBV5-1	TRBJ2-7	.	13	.	TGCGCCAGCAGCTTGGATCAGGGCTACGAGCAGTACTTC	CASSLDQGYEQYF
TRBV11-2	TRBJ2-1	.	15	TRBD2	TGTGCCAGCAGCTCCCCTTTAGCGGGCTACAATGAGCAGTTCTTC	CASSSPLAGYNEQFF
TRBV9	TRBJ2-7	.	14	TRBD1	TGTGCCAGCAGCTCCGGGACAGGACACTACGAGCAGTACTTC	CASSSGTGHYEQYF
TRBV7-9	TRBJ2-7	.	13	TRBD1	TGTGCCAGCAGCTTAGGGGACAGGGACGAGCAGTACTTC	CASSLGDRDEQYF
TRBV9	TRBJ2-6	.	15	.	TGTGCCAGCAGCGTGCAGGGCTCTGGGGCCAACGTCCTGACTTTC	CASSVQGSGANVLTF
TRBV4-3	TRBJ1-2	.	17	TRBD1	TGCGCCAGCAGCCAAGAAAGAGGGACAGGGGCATCCTATGGCTACACCTTC	CASSQERGTGASYGYTF
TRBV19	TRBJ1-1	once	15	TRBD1	TGTGCCAGTAGTATAACCGACAGGGGGCCGGGTGAAGCTTTCTTT	CASSITDRGPGEAFF
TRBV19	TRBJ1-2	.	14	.	TGTGCCAGTAGTATAAGGGGAAATGACTATGGCTACACCTTC	CASSIRGNDYGYTF
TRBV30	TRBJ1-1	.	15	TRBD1	TGTGCCTGGAGGGAGACAGGGGGCTTGAACACTGAAGCTTTCTTT	CAWRETGGLNTEAFF
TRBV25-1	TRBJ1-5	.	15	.	TGTGCCAGCAGTGACGGACTCTATAGCAATCAGCCCCAGCATTTT	CASSDGLYSNQPQHF
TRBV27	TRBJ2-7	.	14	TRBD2	TGTGCCAGCAGTGGACTAGCGAGCTCCTACGAGCAGTACTTC	CASSGLASSYEQYF
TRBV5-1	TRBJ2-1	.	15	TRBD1	TGCGCCAGCCGCCACCGGGACAGGCTCTACAATGAGCAGTTCTTC	CASRHRDRLYNEQFF
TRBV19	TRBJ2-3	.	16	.	TGTGCCAGTAGTATACGGTCTCGGGGGAGCACAGATACGCAGTATTTT	CASSIRSRGSTDTQYF
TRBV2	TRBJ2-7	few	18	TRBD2	TGTGCCAGCAGTGATAGTTCGTTTATTTCTAGCGGGAGGGGGGAGCAGTACTTC	CASSDSSFISSGRGEQYF
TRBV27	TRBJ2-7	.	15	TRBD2	TGTGCCAGCACCCTTACTAGCGGGAGCGCGTACGAGCAGTACTTC	CASTLTSGSAYEQYF
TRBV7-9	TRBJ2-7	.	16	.	TGTGCCAGCACCACCTTACTAGCCGACCTAATCTACGAGCAGTACTTC	CASTTLLADLIYEQYF
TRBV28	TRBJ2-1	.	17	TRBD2	TGTGCCAGCAGCCAAATGCAGCTTATAGCGGGAGTAAATGAGCAGTTCTTC	CASSQMQLIAGVNEQFF